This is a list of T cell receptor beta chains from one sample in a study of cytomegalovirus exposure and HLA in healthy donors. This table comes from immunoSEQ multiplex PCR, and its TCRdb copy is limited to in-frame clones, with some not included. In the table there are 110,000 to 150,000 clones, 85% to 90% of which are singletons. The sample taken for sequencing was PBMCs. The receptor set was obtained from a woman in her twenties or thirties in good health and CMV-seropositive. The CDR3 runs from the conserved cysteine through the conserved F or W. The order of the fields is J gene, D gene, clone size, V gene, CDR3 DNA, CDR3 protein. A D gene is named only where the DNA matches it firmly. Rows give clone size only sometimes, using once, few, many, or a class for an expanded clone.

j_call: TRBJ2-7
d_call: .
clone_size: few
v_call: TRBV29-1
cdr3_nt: TGCAGCGTTGAAGATGGAGAGACAGGAGTCATCCCCTACGAGCAGTACTTC
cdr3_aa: CSVEDGETGVIPYEQYF

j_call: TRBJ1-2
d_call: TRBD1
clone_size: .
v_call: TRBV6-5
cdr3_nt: TGTGCCAGCAGTTTCTCTCGGACAGGGGGTGGCTACACCTTC
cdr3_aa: CASSFSRTGGGYTF

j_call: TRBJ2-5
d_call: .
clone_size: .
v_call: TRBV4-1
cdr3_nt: TGCGCCAGCAGCCCTCCGAGGAAGCAGTACTTC
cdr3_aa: CASSPPRKQYF

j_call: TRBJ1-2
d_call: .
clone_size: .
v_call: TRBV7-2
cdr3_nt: TGTGCCAGCAGCTTTTCTGCTGCGGGAACAAACTATGGCTACACCTTC
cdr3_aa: CASSFSAAGTNYGYTF

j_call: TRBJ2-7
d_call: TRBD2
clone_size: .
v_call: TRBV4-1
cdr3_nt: TGCGCCAGCAGCCAGAGCTTAGCGGGTGGGTACGAGCAGTACTTC
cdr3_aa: CASSQSLAGGYEQYF

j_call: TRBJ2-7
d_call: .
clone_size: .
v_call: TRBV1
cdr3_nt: TGCACCAGCAGCCAGAAGGGGGCGCCAACCTACGAGCAGTACTTC
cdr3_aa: CTSSQKGAPTYEQYF

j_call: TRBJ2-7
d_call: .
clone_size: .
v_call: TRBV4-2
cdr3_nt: TGTGCCAGCAGCCAAGCCGGTAACTACGAGCAGTACTTC
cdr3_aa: CASSQAGNYEQYF

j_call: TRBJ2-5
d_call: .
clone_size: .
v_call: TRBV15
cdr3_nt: TGTGCCACCAGCAGAGATCTTTTAGAGACCCAGTACTTC
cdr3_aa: CATSRDLLETQYF

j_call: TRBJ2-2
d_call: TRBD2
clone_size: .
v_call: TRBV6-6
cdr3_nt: TGTGCCAGCGGCCCATGGCTAGCGGCGAACACCGGGGAGCTGTTTTTT
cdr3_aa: CASGPWLAANTGELFF

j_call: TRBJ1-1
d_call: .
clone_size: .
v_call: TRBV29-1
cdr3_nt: TGCAGCGTTGAAATGGTAGGGAGGACGAACACTGAAGCTTTCTTT
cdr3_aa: CSVEMVGRTNTEAFF

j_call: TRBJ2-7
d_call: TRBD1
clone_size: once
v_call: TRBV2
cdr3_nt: TGTGCCAGCAGCCGGGACAGGGGGTTTGTAGACGAGCAGTACTTC
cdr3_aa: CASSRDRGFVDEQYF

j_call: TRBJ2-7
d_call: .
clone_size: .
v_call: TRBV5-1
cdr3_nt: TGCGCCAGCAGCCACAGGGATACCTACGAGCAGTACTTC
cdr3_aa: CASSHRDTYEQYF

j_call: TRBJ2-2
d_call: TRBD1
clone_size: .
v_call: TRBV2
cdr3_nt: TGTGCCAGCAGGGGGACAGGGTCCGGGGAGCTGTTTTTT
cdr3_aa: CASRGTGSGELFF

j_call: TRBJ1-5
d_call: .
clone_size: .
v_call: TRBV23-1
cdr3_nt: TGCGCCAGCAGTCAAAGGGGGACGTCAGGGGAAGTATTGTATCAGCCCCAGCATTTT
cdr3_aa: CASSQRGTSGEVLYQPQHF

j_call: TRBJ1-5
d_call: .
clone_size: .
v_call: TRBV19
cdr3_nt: TGTGCCACCAGAGGACAGTCCAATCAGCCCCAGCATTTT
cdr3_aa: CATRGQSNQPQHF

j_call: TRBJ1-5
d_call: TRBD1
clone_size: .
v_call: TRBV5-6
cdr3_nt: TGTGCCAGCAGCTTCGGGACAGGGGATCAGCCCCAGCATTTT
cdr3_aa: CASSFGTGDQPQHF

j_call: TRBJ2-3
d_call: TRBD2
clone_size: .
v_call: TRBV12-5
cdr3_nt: TGTGCTAGTGGTTTGTTACCCCCTGGACTAGCGGGAGGTAGCACAGATACGCAGTATTTT
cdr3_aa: CASGLLPPGLAGGSTDTQYF

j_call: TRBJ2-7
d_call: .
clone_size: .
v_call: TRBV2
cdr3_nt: TGTGCCAGCAGTGAAGCGCTTACAGTTGGGGAGCAGTACTTC
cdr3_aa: CASSEALTVGEQYF

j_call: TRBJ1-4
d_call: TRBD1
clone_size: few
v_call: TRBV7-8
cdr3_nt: TGTGCCAGCAGCAGGACAGGGGGGGTTCCGGATGAAAAACTGTTTTTT
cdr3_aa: CASSRTGGVPDEKLFF

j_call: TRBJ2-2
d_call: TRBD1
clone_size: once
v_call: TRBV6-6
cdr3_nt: TGTGCCAGCAGTCCCGGGACAGGGGCGAACACCGGGGAGCTGTTTTTT
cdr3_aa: CASSPGTGANTGELFF

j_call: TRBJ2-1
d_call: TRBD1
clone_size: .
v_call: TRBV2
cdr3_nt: TGTGCCAAAGGGACAGGGGCGTCCTACAATGAGCAGTTCTTC
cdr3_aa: CAKGTGASYNEQFF

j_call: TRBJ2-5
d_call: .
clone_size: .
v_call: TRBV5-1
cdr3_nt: TGCGCCAGCAGCTTGGCCGACAGCCCCCAAGAGACCCAGTACTTC
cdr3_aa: CASSLADSPQETQYF